This TCR beta chain appears in the sequencing data of a study of PD-L1 blockade in urothelial cancer. Produced via immunoSEQ multiplex PCR; TCRdb's table is partial and in-frame only. The table lists about 80,000 clones, approximately 90% of them singletons. The V and J ends lost 4 bases and 4 bases respectively, with 19 bases between them. This CDR3 has 16 amino acids. The V gene's germline CDR1 is SGHVS and CDR2 FQNEAQ. There are a few counts of this clone. V usage is TRBV7-8 and J usage is TRBJ1-1, with D possibly TRBD1 on 5 matching bases. The material sequenced was PBMCs, taken around atezolizumab (anti-PD-L1) treatment. The receptor was derived from a woman aged 65 to 85 with urothelial cancer. The CDR3 sequence: CASSWGKGWGGTEAFF. The CDR3 region has the DNA TGTGCCAGCAGCTGGGGTAAGGGGTGGGGGGGCACTGAAGCTTTCTTT.